This T cell receptor (beta chain) comes out of a study of blood T cells in healthy people across ages. Overall study findings and caveats: No one knew whether donors had CMV, which possibly confounded expanded clonotype changes.

As for this clonotype: Its specificity is unknown.

Then a second PCR, running about 6 to 12 cycles, was carried out with a sample-barcoded 5' primer and a J-beta primer mix. TCRdb processed the 5' RACE reads anew with MiXCR; each CDR3 protein has one entry. The sample has about 1.4 million distinct CDR3 sequences, around 59% seen once; the top ten hold roughly 6.3%. The TCR was taken from a young man in good health. Sequencing was done on a sample of blood.

CDR3 amino acids: CASSRDGPEAFF. In DNA form, the CDR3 reads TGTGCCAGCAGCCGGGACGGCCCCGAAGCTTTCTTT. The chain is built from TRBV11-2 and TRBJ1-1, with D maybe TRBD1 (5 bases). There are 12 residues in the CDR3. V was shortened by 5 bases and J by 8 bases, with 12 bases between the two germline ends. The germline V gene encodes CDR1 SGHAT and CDR2 FQNNGV. Based on the CDR3 plus reference TRBV11-2 and TRBJ1-1, the full variable domain is EAGVAQSPRYKIIEKRQSVAFWCNPISGHATLYWYQQILGQGPKLLIQFQNNGVVDDSQLPKDRFSAERLKGVDSTLKIQPAKLEDSAVYLCASSRDGPEAFFGQGTRLTVV.